This TCR beta chain came from a study of blood T cell repertoires in COVID-19. Study summary: Sites in the United States, Italy and Spain provided acute and convalescent COVID-19 samples.

This CDR3 is 16 amino acids long. Germline V gene data show CDR1 as SNHLY and CDR2 as FYNNEI. V shed 2 bases and J shed 6 bases, with 18 bases lying between them. In the original workflow: Researchers report that nucleated cell counts were estimated from reference gene primer amplification. TCRdb keeps only in-frame clones here, not all; method: immunoSEQ multiplex PCR. Clonal size and the V and J genes are those of that table, whereas D and trimming came from the DNA. Here the sample spans about 79,000 clones, 70% to 90% being singletons. This chain uses TRBV2 with TRBJ2-3; the D gene is possibly TRBD2 (6 bases). Sequencing was carried out using peripheral blood. This clonotype originated in a man aged 50-60 years with active COVID-19. The CDR3 region is CASSESGLLYSDTQYF. In DNA form, the CDR3 reads TGTGCCAGCAGTGAATCGGGACTCCTTTACTCCGATACGCAGTATTTT.